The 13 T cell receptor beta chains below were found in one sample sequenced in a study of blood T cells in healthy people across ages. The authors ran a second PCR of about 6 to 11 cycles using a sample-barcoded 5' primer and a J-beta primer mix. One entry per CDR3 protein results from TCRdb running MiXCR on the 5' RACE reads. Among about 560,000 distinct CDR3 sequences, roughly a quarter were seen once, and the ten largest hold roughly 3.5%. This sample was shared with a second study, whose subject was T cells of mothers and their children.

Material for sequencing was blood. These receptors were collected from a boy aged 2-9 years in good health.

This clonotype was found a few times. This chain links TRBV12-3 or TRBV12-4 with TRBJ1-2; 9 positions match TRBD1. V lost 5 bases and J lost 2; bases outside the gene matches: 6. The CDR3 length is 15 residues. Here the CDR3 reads CASSKRTGENYGYTF. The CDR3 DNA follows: TGTGCCAGCAGTAAGCGGACAGGGGAGAACTATGGCTACACCTTC.

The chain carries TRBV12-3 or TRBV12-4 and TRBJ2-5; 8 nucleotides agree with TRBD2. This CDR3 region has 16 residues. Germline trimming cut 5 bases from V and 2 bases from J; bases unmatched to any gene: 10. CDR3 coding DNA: TGTGCCAGCAGTACTCCGGGACTAGTACCACAAGAGACCCAGTACTTC. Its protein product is CASSTPGLVPQETQYF.

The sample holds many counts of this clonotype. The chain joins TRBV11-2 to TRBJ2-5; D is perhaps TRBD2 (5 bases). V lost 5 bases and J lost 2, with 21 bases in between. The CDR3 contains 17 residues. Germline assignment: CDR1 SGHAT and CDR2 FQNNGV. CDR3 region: CASSAFRVGGPQETQYF. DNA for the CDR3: TGTGCCAGCAGCGCATTCCGGGTGGGCGGGCCACAAGAGACCCAGTACTTC.

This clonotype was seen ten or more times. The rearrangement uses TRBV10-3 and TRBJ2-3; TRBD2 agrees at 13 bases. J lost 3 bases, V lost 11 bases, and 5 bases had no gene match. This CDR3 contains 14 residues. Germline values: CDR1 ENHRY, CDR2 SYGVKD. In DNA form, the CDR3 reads TGTGCCGTACAACTAGCGGGGGGGACAGATACGCAGTATTTT. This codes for CAVQLAGGTDTQYF.

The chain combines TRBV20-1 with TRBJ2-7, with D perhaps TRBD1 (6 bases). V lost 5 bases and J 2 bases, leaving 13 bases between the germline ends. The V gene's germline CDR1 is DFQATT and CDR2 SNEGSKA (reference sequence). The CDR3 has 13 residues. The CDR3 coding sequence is TGCAGTGCTTATTATGGACAGACCTACGAGCAGTACTTC. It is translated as CSAYYGQTYEQYF.

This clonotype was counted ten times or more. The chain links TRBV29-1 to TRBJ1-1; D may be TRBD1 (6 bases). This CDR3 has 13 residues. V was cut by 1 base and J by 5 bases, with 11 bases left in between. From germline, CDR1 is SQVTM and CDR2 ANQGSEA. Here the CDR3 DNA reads TGCAGCGTTGAAGGTAGGGGGGAAACTGAAGCTTTCTTT. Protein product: CSVEGRGETEAFF.

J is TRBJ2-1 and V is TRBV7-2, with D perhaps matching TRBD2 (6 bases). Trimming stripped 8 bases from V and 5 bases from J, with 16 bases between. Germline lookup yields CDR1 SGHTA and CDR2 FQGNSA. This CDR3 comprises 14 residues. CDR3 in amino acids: CASARGGSNNEQFF. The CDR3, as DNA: TGTGCCAGCGCCAGAGGAGGGAGTAACAATGAGCAGTTCTTC.

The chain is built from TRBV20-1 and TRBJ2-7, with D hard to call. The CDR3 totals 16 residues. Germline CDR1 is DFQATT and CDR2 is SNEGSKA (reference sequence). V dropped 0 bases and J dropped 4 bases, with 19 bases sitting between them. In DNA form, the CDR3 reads TGCAGTGCTAGAGACGTCACGACCCGACTTCTTTACGAGCAGTACTTC. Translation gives CSARDVTTRLLYEQYF.

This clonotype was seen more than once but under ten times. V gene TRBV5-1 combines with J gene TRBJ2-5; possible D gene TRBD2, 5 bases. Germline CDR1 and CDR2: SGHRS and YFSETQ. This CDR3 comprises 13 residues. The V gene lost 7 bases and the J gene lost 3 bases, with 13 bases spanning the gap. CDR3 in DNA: TGCGCCAGCGCACCGCCCGGGAAAGAGACCCAGTACTTC. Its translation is CASAPPGKETQYF.

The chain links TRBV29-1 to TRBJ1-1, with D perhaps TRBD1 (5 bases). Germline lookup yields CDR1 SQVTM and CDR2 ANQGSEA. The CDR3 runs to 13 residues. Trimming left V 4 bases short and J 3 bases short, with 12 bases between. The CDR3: CSVGGGLHTEAFF. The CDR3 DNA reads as TGCAGCGTTGGGGGGGGTTTACACACTGAAGCTTTCTTT.

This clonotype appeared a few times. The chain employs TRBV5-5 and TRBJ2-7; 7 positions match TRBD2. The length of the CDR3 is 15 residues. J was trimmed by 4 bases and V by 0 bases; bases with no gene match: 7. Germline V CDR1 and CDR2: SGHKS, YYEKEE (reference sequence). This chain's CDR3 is CASSLALAGFYEQYF. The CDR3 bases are TGTGCCAGCAGCTTGGCATTAGCGGGTTTTTACGAGCAGTACTTC.

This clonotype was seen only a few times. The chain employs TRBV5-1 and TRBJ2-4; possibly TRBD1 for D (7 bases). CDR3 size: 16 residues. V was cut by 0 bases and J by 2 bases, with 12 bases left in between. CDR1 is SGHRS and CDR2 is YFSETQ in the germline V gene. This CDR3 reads CASSLGAGGTKNIQYF. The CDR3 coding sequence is TGCGCCAGCAGCTTGGGGGCAGGGGGGACCAAAAACATTCAGTACTTC.

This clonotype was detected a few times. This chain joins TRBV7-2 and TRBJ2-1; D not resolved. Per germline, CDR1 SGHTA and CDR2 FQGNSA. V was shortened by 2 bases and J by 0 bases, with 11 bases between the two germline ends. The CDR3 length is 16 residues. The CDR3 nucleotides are TGTGCCAGCAGCTTAACGCCAAGAGACTCCTACAATGAGCAGTTCTTC. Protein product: CASSLTPRDSYNEQFF.